This TCR beta chain was documented in a study of early T cells in non-severe SARS-CoV-2 infection. About the research overall: Investigators sequenced bulk RNA drawn from unsorted whole blood, and chains remained unpaired. Study observations and caveats: Missing private and CD4 specificities, VDJdb matching favored anti-spike CD8 responses.

This clonotype has more than one count but fewer than ten. What it binds is not known. Molecules of cDNA were individually given unique molecular identifiers that were attached to them. MiXCR, applied by TCRdb to the 5' RACE reads, yields one record per CDR3 protein. The top ten clones hold roughly 3.5% of a sample with just under 60,000 distinct CDR3 sequences, roughly 8% of them seen once. There are 13 residues in the CDR3. V shed 5 bases and J shed 4 bases, with 10 bases lying between them. The sample consisted of whole blood. V is TRBV12-3 or TRBV12-4 and J is TRBJ2-3; D ambiguous. The clonotype was recovered from an adult who was a healthcare worker with PCR-confirmed SARS-CoV-2 infection or an uninfected control (not recorded which). This CDR3 is CASSLISSDTQYF. CDR3 DNA: TGTGCCAGCAGTCTCATTTCGTCAGATACGCAGTATTTT.